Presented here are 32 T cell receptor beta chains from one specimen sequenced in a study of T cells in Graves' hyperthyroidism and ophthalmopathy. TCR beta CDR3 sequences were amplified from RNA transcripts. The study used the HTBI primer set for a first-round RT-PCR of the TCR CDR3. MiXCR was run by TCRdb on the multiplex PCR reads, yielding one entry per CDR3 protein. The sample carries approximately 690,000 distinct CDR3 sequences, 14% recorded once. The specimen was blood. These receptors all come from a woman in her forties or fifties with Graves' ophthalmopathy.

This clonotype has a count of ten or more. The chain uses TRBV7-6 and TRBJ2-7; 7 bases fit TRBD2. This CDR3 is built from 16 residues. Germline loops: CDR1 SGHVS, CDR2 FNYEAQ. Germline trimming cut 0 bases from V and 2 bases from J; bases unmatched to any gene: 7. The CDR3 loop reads CASSLASGGRTYEQYF. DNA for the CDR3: TGTGCCAGCAGCTTAGCGTCTGGCGGGAGAACCTACGAGCAGTACTTC. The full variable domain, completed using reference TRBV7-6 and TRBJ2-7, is GAGVSQSPRYKVTKRGQDVALRCDPISGHVSLYWYRQALGQGPEFLTYFNYEAQQDKSGLPNDRFSAERPEGSISTLTIQRTEQRDSAMYRCASSLASGGRTYEQYFGPGTRLTVT.

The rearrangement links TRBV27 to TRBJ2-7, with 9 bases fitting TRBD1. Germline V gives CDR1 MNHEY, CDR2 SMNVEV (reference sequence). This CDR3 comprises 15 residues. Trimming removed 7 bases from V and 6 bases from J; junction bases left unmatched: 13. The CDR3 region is CASKNRQGVIGEQYF. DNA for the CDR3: TGTGCCAGCAAAAACCGACAGGGGGTGATCGGCGAGCAGTACTTC.

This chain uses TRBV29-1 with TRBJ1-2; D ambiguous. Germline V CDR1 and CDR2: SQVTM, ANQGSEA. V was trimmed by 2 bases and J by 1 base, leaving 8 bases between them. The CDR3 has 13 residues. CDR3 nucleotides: TGCAGCGTTGAACCCCGGTATAACTATGGCTACACCTTC. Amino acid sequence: CSVEPRYNYGYTF. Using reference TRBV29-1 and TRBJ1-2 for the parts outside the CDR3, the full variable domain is SAVISQKPSRDICQRGTSLTIQCQVDSQVTMMFWYRQQPGQSLTLIATANQGSEATYESGFVIDKFPISRPNLTFSTLTVSNMSPEDSSIYLCSVEPRYNYGYTFGSGTRLTVV.

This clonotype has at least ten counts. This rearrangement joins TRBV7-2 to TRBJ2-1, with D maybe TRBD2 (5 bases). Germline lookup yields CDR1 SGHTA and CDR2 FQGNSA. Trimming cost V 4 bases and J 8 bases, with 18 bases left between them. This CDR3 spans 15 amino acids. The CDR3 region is CASSSSSRILHEQFF. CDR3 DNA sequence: TGTGCCAGCAGCTCATCTAGCCGTATCTTGCATGAGCAGTTCTTC.

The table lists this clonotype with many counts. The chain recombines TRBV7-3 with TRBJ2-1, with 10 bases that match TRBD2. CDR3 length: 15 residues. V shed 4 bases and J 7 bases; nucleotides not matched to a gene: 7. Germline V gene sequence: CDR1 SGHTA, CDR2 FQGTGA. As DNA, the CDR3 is TGTGCCAGCAGCTCAAAAGCGGGAGGGCTAAATGAGCAGTTCTTC. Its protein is CASSSKAGGLNEQFF.

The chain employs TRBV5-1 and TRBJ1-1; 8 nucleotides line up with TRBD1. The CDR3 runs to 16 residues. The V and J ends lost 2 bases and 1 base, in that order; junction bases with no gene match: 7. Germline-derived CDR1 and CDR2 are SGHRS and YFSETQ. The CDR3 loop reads CASSFTGGVGNTEAFF. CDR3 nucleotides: TGCGCCAGCAGCTTTACAGGGGGTGTAGGGAACACTGAAGCTTTCTTT.

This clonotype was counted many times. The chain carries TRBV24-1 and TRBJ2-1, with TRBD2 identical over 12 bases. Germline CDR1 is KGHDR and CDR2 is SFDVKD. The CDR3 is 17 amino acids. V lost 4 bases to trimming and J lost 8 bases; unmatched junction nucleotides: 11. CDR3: CATSESASSGRADEQFF. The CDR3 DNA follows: TGTGCCACCAGTGAATCCGCCTCTAGCGGGAGGGCCGATGAGCAGTTCTTC.

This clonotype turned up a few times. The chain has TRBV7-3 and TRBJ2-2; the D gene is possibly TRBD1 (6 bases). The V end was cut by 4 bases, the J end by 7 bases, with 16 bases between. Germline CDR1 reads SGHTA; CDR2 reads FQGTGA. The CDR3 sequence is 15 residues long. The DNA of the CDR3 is TGTGCCAGCAGCTACAACAGGGCGCAGGGCGGGGAGCTGTTTTTT. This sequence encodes CASSYNRAQGGELFF.

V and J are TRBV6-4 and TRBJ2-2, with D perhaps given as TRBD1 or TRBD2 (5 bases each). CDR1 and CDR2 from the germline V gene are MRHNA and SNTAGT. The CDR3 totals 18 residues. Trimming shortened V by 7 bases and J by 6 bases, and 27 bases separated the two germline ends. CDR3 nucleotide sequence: TGTGCCAGCACCCCTGTCGGAGGTACAGGTCGAGGATCCGGGGAGCTGTTTTTT. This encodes CASTPVGGTGRGSGELFF.

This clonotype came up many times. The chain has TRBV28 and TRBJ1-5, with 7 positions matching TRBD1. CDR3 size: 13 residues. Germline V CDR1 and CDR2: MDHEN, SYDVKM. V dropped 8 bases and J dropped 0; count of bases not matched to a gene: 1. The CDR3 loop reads CASRDSSNQPQHF. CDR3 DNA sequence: TGTGCCAGCCGGGACAGTAGCAATCAGCCCCAGCATTTT.

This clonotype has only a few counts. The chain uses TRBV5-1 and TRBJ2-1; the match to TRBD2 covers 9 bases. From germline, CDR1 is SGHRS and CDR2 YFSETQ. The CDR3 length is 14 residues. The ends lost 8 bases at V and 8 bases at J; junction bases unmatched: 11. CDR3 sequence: CARGLAGFNDEQFF. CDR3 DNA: TGCGCCAGAGGGCTAGCGGGATTTAACGATGAGCAGTTCTTC.

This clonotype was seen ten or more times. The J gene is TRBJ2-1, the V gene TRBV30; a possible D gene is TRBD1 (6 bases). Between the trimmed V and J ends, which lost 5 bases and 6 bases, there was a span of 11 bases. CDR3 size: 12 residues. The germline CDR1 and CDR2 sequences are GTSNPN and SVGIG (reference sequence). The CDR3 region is CAWDRTGNEQFF. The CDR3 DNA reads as TGTGCCTGGGACAGGACTGGCAATGAGCAGTTCTTC.

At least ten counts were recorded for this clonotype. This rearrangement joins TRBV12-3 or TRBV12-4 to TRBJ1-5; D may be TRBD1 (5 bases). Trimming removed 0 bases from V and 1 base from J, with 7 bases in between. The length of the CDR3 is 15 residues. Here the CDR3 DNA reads TGTGCCAGCAGTTTAGCGGGACGGAGCAATCAGCCCCAGCATTTT. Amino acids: CASSLAGRSNQPQHF.

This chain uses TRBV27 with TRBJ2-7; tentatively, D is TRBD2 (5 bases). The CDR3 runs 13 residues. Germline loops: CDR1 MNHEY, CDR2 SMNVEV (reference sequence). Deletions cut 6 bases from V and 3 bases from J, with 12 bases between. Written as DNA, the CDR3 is TGTGCCAGCAGGCCTATGGGGAGCTACGAGCAGTACTTC. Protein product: CASRPMGSYEQYF.

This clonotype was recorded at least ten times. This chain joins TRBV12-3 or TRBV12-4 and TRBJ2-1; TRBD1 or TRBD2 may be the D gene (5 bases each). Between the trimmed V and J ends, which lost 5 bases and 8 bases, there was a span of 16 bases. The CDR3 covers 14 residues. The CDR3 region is CASSHGTHGDEQFF. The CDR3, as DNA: TGTGCCAGCAGTCACGGGACGCATGGCGATGAGCAGTTCTTC.

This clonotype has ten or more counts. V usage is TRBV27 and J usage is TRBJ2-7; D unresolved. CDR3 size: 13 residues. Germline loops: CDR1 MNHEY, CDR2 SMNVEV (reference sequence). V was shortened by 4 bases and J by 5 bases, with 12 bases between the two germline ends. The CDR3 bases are TGTGCCAGCAGTTCCGTGACATACGACGAGCAGTACTTC. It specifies CASSSVTYDEQYF.

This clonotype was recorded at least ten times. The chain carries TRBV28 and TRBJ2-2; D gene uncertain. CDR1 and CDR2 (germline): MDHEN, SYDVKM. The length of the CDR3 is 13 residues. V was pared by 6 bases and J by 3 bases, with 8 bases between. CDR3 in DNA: TGTGCCAGCAGGGAATCGGACACCGGGGAGCTGTTTTTT. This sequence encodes CASRESDTGELFF.

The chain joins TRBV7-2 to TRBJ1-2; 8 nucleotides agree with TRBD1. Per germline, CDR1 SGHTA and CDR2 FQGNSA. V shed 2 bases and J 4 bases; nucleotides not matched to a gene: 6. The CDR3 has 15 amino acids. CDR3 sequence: CASSLSGGAGYGYTF. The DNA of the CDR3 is TGTGCCAGCAGCTTATCAGGGGGCGCTGGCTATGGCTACACCTTC.

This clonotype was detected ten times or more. DNA for the CDR3: TGTGCCAGCAGTAAACAGGGAGCCCACAATGAGCAGTTCTTC. Translating gives CASSKQGAHNEQFF. The V gene is TRBV6-2 or TRBV6-3, the J gene TRBJ2-1, with D possibly matching TRBD1 (6 bases). Germline loops: CDR1 MNHEY, CDR2 SVGEGT. The CDR3 contains 14 residues. V dropped 5 bases and J dropped 5 bases, with 13 bases sitting between them.

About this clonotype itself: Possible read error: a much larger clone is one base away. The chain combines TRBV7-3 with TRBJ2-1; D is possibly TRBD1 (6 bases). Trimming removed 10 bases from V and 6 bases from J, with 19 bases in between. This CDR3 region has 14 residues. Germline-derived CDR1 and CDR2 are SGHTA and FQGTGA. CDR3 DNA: TGTGCCACGAGTGAGGGACACCCCAGCAATGAGCAGTTCTTC. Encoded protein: CATSEGHPSNEQFF.

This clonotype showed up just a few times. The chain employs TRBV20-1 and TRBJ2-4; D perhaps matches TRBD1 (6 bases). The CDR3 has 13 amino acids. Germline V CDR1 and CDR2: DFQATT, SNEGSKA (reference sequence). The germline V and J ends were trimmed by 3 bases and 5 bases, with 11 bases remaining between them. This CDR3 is CSARGRGENIQYF. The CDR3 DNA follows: TGCAGTGCTAGGGGCAGGGGCGAAAACATTCAGTACTTC.

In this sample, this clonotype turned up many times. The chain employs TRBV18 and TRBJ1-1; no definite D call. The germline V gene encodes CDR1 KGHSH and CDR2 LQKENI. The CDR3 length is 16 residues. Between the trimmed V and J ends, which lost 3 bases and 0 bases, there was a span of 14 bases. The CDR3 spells CASSPDLPPMNTEAFF. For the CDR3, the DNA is TGTGCCAGCTCACCCGATTTACCTCCTATGAACACTGAAGCTTTCTTT.

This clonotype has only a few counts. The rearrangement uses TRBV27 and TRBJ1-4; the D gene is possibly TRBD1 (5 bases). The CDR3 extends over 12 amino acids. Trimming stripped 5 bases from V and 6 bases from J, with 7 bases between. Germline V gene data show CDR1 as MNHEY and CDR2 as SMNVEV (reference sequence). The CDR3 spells CASSGAHEKLFF. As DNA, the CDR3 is TGTGCCAGCAGTGGGGCCCATGAAAAACTGTTTTTT.

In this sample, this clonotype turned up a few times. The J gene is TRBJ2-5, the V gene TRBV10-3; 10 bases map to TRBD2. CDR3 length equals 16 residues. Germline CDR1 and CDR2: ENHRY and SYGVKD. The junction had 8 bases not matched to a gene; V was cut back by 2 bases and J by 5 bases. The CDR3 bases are TGTGCCATCAGTGAGGCCCTAGCGGGAGCAGGGGAGACCCAGTACTTC. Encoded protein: CAISEALAGAGETQYF.

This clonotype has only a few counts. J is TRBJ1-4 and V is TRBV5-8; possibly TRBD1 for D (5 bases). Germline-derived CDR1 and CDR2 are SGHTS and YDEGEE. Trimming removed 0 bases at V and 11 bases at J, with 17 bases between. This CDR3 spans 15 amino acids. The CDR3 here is CASSLDSFLGAKLFF. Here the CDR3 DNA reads TGTGCCAGCAGCTTGGATTCTTTTCTTGGGGCCAAACTGTTTTTT.

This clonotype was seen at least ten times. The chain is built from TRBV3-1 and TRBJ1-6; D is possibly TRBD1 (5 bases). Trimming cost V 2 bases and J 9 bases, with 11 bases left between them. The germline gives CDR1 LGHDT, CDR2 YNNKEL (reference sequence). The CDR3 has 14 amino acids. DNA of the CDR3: TGTGCCAGCAGCCAAAGGGCCACAGGTTCACCCCTCCACTTT. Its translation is CASSQRATGSPLHF.

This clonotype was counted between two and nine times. CDR3 amino acids: CSVEGGVIADTQYF. For the CDR3, the DNA is TGCAGCGTTGAGGGCGGAGTAATTGCAGATACGCAGTATTTT. The chain couples TRBV29-1 to TRBJ2-3; the D is unclear. Looked up from germline, CDR1 is SQVTM and CDR2 is ANQGSEA. The CDR3 consists of 14 residues. V lost 3 bases, J lost 4 bases, and 14 bases lay in between.

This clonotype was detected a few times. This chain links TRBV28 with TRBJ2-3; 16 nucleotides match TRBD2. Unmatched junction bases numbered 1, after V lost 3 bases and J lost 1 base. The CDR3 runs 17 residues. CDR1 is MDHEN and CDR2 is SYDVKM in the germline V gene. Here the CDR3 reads CASSLGLAGGGTDTQYF. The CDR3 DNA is TGTGCCAGCAGTTTGGGACTAGCGGGAGGGGGCACAGATACGCAGTATTTT.

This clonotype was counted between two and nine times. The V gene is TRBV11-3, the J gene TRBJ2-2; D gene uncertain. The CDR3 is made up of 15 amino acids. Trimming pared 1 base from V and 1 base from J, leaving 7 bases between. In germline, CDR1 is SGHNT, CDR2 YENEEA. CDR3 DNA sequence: TGTGCCAGCAGCTTAGTTGGCGAGAACACCGGGGAGCTGTTTTTT. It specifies CASSLVGENTGELFF.

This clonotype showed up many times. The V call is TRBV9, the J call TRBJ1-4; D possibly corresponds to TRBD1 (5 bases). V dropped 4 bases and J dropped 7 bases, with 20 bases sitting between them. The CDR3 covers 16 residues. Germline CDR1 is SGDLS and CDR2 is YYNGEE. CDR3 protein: CASSPRGSGPSEKLFF. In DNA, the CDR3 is TGTGCCAGCAGCCCCCGGGGATCAGGGCCGAGTGAAAAACTGTTTTTT. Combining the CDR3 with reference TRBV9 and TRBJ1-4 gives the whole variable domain DSGVTQTPKHLITATGQRVTLRCSPRSGDLSVYWYQQSLDQGLQFLIQYYNGEERAKGNILERFSAQQFPDLHSELNLSSLELGDSALYFCASSPRGSGPSEKLFFGSGTQLSVL.

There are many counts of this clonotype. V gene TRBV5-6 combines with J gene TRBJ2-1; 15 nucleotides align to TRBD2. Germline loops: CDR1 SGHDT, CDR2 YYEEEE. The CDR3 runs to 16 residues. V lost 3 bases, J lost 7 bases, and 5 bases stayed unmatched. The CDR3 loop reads CASSSGTSGRFNEQFF. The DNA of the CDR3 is TGTGCCAGCAGCTCCGGGACTAGCGGGAGGTTTAATGAGCAGTTCTTC. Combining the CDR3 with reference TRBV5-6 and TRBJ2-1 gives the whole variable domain DAGVTQSPTHLIKTRGQQVTLRCSPKSGHDTVSWYQQALGQGPQFIFQYYEEEERQRGNFPDRFSGHQFPNYSSELNVNALLLGDSALYLCASSSGTSGRFNEQFFGPGTRLTVL.

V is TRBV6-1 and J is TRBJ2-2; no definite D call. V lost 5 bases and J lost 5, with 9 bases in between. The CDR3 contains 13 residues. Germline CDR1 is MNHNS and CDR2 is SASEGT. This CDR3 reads CASSNGATGELFF. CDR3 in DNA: TGTGCCAGCAGTAACGGCGCGACCGGGGAGCTGTTTTTT.